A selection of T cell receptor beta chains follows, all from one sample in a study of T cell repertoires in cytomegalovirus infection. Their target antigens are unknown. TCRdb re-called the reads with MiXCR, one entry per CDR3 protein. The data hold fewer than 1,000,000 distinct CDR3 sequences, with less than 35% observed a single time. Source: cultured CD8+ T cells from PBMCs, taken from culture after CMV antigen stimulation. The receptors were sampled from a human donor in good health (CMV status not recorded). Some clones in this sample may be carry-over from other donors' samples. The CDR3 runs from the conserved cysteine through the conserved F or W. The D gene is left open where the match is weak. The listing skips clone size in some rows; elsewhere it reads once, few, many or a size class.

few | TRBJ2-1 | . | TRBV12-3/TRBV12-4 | CAIEEGNYNEQFF | TGTGCCATCGAGGAGGGGAATTACAATGAGCAGTTCTTC
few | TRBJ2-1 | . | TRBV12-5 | CASGQGQYNEQFF | TGTGCTAGTGGCCAAGGACAGTACAATGAGCAGTTCTTC
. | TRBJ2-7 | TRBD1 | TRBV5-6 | CASSRIQGAPYEQYF | TGTGCCAGCAGTCGAATACAGGGGGCCCCCTACGAGCAGTACTTC
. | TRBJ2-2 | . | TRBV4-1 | CASSHPLGNTGELFF | TGTGCCAGCAGCCACCCGCTCGGGAACACCGGGGAGCTGTTTTTT
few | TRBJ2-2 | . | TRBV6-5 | CASSYGSPGELFF | TGTGCCAGCAGTTACGGATCTCCCGGGGAGCTGTTTTTT
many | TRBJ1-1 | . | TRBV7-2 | CASSLGAGNTEAFF | TGTGCCAGCAGCTTAGGGGCAGGGAACACTGAAGCTTTCTTT
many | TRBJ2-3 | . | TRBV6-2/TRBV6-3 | CASSYLGLTDTQYF | TGTGCCAGCAGTTACCTAGGGCTCACAGATACGCAGTATTTT
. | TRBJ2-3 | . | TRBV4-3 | CASSQDVTGRTDTQYF | TGCGCCAGCAGCCAAGACGTTACAGGGCGCACAGATACGCAGTATTTT
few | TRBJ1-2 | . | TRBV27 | CASSFGWGTAPVTF | .
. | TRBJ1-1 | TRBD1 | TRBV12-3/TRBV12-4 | CASIIGGGQGARWPMNTEAFF | TGTGCCAGCATCATAGGCGGGGGACAGGGGGCGCGTTGGCCCATGAACACTGAAGCTTTCTTT
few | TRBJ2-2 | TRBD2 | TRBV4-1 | CASSQGLAWAGELFF | TGCGCCAGCAGCCAGGGACTAGCCTGGGCCGGGGAGCTGTTTTTT
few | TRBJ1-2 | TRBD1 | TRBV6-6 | CASSYSTGSNYGYTF | TGTGCCAGCAGTTACTCGACAGGGAGCAACTATGGCTACACCTTC
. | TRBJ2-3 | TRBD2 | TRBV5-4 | CASSSSGGAFTDTQYF | TGTGCCAGCAGCTCAAGCGGGGGGGCCTTTACAGATACGCAGTATTTT
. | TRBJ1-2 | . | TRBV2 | CASSIPDIPNGYTF | TGTGCCAGCAGCATCCCGGACATCCCTAATGGCTACACCTTC
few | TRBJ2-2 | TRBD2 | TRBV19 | CASSQTLLAGANTGELFF | TGTGCCAGTAGTCAAACACTATTAGCGGGGGCAAACACCGGGGAGCTGTTTTTT
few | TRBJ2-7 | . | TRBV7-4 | CASSFHPRTHSYEQYF | TGTGCCAGCAGCTTCCATCCTCGGACACACTCCTACGAGCAGTACTTC
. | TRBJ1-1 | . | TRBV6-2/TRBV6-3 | CASSYTRPGPKGTEAFF | TGTGCCAGCAGTTACACCCGACCGGGACCCAAAGGCACTGAAGCTTTCTTT
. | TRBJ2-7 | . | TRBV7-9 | CASSLAPVEAVYEQYF | TGTGCCAGCAGCTTAGCGCCAGTGGAAGCGGTTTACGAGCAGTACTTC
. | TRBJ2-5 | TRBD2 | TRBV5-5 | CASSLLAGYQETQYF | TGTGCCAGCAGCCTACTAGCGGGATACCAAGAGACCCAGTACTTC
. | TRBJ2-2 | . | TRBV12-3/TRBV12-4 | CASSLGGGGKLFF | TGTGCCAGCAGTTTAGGGGGAGGCGGGAAGCTGTTTTTT
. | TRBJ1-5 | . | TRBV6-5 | CASSQAETNQPQHF | TGTGCCAGCAGCCAAGCAGAGACCAATCAGCCCCAGCATTTT
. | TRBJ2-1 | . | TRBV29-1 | CSVLNYNEQFF | TGCAGCGTTCTGAACTACAATGAGCAGTTCTTC
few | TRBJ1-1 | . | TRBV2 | CASRRGVNTEAFF | TGTGCCAGCCGTAGGGGTGTGAACACTGAAGCTTTCTTT
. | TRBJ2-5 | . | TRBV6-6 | CASTPSRGTQETQYF | TGTGCCAGCACCCCATCGAGGGGAACCCAAGAGACCCAGTACTTC
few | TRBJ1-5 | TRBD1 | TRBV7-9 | CASSFDRGLGLGQPQHF | TGTGCCAGCAGCTTCGACAGGGGGCTGGGTCTTGGGCAGCCCCAGCATTTT
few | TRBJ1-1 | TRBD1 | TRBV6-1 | CASSEFTGTGMVNTEAFF | TGTGCCAGCAGTGAATTTACCGGGACAGGGATGGTAAACACTGAAGCTTTCTTT
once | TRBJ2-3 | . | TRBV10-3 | CACGPRGSTDTQYF | TGTGCCTGCGGTCCGAGGGGAAGCACAGATACGCAGTATTTT